This paragraph reports one TCR beta chain. The antigen is unknown. Assay used: immunoSEQ multiplex PCR; TCRdb lists only in-frame clones, some missing. The sample has 40,000 or so clones, roughly 88% seen once. This sample is part of a study of OX40 agonist ivuxolimab in advanced cancers. In the study overall: At 0.01 to 10 mg/kg, ivuxolimab was administered intravenously to patients every 2 weeks. Dose-escalation subjects each had hepatocellular carcinoma, melanoma, renal cell or head and neck cancer. Therapy given before enrollment (anti-PD-1, anti-PD-L1 or anti-CTLA-4) was allowed, and roughly 42% had some. Findings and caveats of the study: Clonal expansion in partial responders at 0.1-3.0 mg/kg ranked among the lowest.

Germline loops: CDR1 MNHNY, CDR2 SVGAGI (reference sequence). V was trimmed by 0 bases and J by 2 bases, leaving 8 bases between them. The CDR3 totals 14 residues. The TCR originated in an adult with an advanced solid tumor such as melanoma, head and neck, liver or kidney cancer. The chain carries TRBV6-6 and TRBJ2-7; unclear D gene. The sample in question was CD4+ or CD8+ T cells sorted from blood, obtained in a trial of the OX40 agonist ivuxolimab. The CDR3 reads CASSYSGGTYEQYF. In nucleotides, the CDR3 is TGTGCCAGCAGTTACTCAGGCGGAACCTACGAGCAGTACTTC.